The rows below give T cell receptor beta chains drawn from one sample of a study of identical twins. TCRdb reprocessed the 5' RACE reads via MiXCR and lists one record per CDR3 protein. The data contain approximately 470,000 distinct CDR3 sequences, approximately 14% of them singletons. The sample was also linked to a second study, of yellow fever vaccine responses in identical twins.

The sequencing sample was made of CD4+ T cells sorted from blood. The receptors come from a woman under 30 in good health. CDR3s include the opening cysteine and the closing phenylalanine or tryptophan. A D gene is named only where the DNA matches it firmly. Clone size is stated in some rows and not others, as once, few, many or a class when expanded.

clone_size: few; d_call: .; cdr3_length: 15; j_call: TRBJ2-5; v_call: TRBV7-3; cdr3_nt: TGTGCCAGCAGCTTAGGGCAGACTAGTTTAGAGACCCAGTACTTC; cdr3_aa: CASSLGQTSLETQYF
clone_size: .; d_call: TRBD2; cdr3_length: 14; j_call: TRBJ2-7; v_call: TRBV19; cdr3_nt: TGTGCCAGTAGTATCCAGCGGGGGCTCTACGAGCAGTACTTC; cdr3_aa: CASSIQRGLYEQYF
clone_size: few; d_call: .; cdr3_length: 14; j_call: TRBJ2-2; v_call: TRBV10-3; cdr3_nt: TGTGCCATCAGTGATCTGGTGGACACCGGGGAGCTGTTTTTT; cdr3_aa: CAISDLVDTGELFF
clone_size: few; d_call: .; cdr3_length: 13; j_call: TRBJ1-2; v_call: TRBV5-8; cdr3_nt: TGTGCCAGCAGCTTACAACAGGGAGTTGGCTACACCTTC; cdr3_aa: CASSLQQGVGYTF
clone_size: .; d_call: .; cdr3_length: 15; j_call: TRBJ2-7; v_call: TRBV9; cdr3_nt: TGTGCCAGCAGCCGAACCGGGGCACCGTCCTACGAGCAGTACTTC; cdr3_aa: CASSRTGAPSYEQYF
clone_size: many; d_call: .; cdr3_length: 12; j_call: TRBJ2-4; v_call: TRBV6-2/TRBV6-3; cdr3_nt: TGTGCCAGCAGAAGCGGATTCTCTAGATGGTACTTC; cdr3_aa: CASRSGFSRWYF
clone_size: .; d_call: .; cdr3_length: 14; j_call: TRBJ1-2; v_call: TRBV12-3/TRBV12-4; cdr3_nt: TGTGCCAGCAGTTTATCAGGCGACGGCTATGGCTACACCTTC; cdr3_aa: CASSLSGDGYGYTF
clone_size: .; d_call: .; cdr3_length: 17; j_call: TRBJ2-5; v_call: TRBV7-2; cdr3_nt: TGTGCCAGCAGCTTTGAATCAACCGGGACGGTGTTAGGAACCCAGTACTTC; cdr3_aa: CASSFESTGTVLGTQYF
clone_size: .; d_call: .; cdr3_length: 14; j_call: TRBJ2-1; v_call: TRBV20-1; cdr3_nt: TGCAGTGCTAGTAGGGGGACTGTCTACAATGAGCAGTTCTTC; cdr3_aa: CSASRGTVYNEQFF
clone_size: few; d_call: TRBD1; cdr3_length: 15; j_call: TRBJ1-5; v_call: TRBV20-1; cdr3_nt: TGCAGTGTGGGGACAGGCGGAAATAGCAATCAGCCCCAGCATTTT; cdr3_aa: CSVGTGGNSNQPQHF
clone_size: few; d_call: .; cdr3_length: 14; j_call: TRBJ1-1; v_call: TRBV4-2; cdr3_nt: TGTGCCAGCAGCCAAGGTGGTAACAGGTTGCCAGCTTTCTTT; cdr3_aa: CASSQGGNRLPAFF
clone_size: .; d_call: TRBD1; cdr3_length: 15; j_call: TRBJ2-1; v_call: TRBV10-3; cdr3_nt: TGTGCCATCAGTGTATTGCAGGACAGGGGCAATGAGCAGTTCTTC; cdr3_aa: CAISVLQDRGNEQFF
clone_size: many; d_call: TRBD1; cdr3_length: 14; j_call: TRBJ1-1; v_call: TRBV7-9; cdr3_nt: TGTGCCAGCAGCTTAGGACAGGGTGACACTGAAGCTTTCTTT; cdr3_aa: CASSLGQGDTEAFF
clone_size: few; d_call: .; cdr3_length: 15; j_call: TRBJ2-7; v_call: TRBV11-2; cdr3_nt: TGTGCCAGCAGCTTAGTAGTGGGGCCAGATTACGAGCAGTACTTC; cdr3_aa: CASSLVVGPDYEQYF
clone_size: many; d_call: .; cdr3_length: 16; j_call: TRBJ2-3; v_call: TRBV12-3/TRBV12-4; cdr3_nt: TGTGCCAGCAGCCTGGGGCAGGCGCTGGGCACAGATACGCAGTATTTT; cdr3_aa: CASSLGQALGTDTQYF
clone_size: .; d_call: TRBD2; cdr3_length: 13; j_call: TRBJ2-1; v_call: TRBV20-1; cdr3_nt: TGCAGTGCTAGACTAGCGGGAGTGAATGAGCAGTTCTTC; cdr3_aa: CSARLAGVNEQFF
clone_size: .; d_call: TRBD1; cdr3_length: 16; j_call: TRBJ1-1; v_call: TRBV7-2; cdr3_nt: TGTGCCAGCAGCTTAGCACCGACAGGGGTAAAAACTGAAGCTTTCTTT; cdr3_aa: CASSLAPTGVKTEAFF
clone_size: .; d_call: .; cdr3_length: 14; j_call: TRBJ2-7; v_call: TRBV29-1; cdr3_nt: TGCAGCGTTGTCTCGGGGGGCCGCTCCTACGAGCAGTACTTC; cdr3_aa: CSVVSGGRSYEQYF
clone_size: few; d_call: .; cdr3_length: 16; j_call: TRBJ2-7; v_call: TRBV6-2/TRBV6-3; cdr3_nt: TGTGCCAGCACTTTGGCGTCTAGAGGGATTCTCTACGAGCAGTACTTC; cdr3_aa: CASTLASRGILYEQYF
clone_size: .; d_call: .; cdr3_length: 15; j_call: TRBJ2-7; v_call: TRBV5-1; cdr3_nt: TGCGCCAGCAGCGGTCGGTCGGACAGCTTCTACGAGCAGTACTTC; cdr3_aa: CASSGRSDSFYEQYF
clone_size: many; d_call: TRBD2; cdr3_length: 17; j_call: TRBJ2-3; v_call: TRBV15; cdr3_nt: TGTGCCACCAGCAGAGATCGGGCGGGAGGGCCCAGTGATACGCAGTATTTT; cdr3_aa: CATSRDRAGGPSDTQYF
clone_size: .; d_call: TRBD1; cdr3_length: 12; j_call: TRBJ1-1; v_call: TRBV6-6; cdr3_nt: TGTGCCAGCGGCCGGGACAGCGCAAGTGCTTTCTTT; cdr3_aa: CASGRDSASAFF
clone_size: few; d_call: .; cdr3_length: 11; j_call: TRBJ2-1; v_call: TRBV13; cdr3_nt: TGTGCCAGCAGCGTAGGGACCGTGCAGTTCTTC; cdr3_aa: CASSVGTVQFF
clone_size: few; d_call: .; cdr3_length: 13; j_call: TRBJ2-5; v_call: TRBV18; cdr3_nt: TGTGCCAGCTCACCACAAACCCAAGAGACCCAGTACTTC; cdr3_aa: CASSPQTQETQYF
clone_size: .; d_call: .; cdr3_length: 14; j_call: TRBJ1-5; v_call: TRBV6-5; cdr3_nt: TGTGCCAGCAGTTACCTTGGGTTAAATCAGCCCCAGCATTTT; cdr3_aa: CASSYLGLNQPQHF
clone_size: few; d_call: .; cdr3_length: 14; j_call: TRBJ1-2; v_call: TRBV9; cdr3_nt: TGTGCCAGCAGCGTAGCTACCAGGGCCTATGGCTACACCTTC; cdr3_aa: CASSVATRAYGYTF
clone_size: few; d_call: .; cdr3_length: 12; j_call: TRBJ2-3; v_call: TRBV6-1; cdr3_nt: TGTGCCAGCACCTTATACACAGATACGCAGTATTTT; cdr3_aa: CASTLYTDTQYF
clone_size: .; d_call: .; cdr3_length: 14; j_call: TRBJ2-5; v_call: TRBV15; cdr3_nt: TGTGCCACCAGCCGACCCAGCCCGGCAGAGACCCAGTACTTC; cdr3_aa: CATSRPSPAETQYF
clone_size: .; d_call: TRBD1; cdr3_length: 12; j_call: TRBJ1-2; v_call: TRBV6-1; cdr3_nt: TGTGCCAGCGCCGGGACAGGGGGGCTCTACACCTTC; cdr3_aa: CASAGTGGLYTF
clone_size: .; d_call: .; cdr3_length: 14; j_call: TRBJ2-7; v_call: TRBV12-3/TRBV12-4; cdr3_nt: TGTGCCAGCACCGACAGGAATAAGGACTACGAGCAGTACTTC; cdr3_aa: CASTDRNKDYEQYF
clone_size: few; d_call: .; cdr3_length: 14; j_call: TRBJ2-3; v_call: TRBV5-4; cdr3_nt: TGTGCCAGCAGAAACGGACAGACCACAGATACGCAGTATTTT; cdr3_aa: CASRNGQTTDTQYF
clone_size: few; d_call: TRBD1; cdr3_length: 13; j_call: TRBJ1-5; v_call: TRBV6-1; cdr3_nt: TGTGCCAGTTGGGACAGGGGAAATCAGCCCCAGCATTTT; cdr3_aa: CASWDRGNQPQHF
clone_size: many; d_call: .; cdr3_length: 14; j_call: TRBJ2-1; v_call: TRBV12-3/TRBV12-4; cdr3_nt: TGTGCCAGCAGCCCCAATATGGCCTACAATGAGCAGTTCTTC; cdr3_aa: CASSPNMAYNEQFF
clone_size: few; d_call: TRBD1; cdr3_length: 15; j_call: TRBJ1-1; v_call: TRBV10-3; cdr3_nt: TGTGCCATCAGGCGACAGGGGGCGGTAATCTCTGAAGCTTTCTTT; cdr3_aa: CAIRRQGAVISEAFF
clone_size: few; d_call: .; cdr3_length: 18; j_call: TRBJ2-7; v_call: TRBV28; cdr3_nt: TGTGCCAGCAGTTTTTACGGCCCGCGGGGACAGTCCTCCTACGAGCAGTACTTC; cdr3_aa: CASSFYGPRGQSSYEQYF
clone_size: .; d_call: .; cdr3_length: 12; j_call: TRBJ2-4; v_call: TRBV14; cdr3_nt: TGTGCCAGCAGCCAGGACAGAAATATTCAGTACTTC; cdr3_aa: CASSQDRNIQYF
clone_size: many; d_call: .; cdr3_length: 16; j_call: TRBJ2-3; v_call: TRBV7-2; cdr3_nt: TGTGCCAGCAGCCCCCGGGGGGCCAGGACGACAGATACGCAGTATTTT; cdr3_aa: CASSPRGARTTDTQYF
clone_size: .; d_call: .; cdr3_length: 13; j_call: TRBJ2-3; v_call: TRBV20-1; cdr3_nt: TGCAGTGCTATCGAGTTGAGCACAGATACGCAGTATTTT; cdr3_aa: CSAIELSTDTQYF
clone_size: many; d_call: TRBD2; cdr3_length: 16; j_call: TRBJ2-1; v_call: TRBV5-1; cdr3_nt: TGCGCCAGCAGCAGGACTAGCGGGGGGGCCAACAATGAGCAGTTCTTC; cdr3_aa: CASSRTSGGANNEQFF
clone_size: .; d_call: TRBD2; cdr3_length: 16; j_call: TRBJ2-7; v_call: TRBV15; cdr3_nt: TGTGCCACCAGCAGAGGGGTACTAGCGGGGGGGTACGAGCAGTACTTC; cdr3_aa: CATSRGVLAGGYEQYF
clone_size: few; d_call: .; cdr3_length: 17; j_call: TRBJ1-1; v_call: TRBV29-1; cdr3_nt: TGCAGCGTTTATGGTTGGACCTCTTACGGCTCTGGCACTGAAGCTTTCTTT; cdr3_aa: CSVYGWTSYGSGTEAFF